This T cell receptor (beta chain) was profiled in a study of human T cells and chemical hapten exposure. Study overall: Sensitization applied 2% DPC to about 2 cm by about 2 cm of upper inner arm skin. Patients were given diphenylcyclopropenone on the scalp weekly across the approximately 25-week study. Study-level points and caveats: While controls formed fewer of them, expanded TCRs formed significantly more large CDR3 similarity clusters.

Sample time point: pre-sensitization, week 0. Treatment defined: therapeutic diphenylcyclopropenone sensitization with weekly scalp DPC. Remarks on this clonotype: What it binds is unknown.

One entry per CDR3 protein, called by TCRdb with MiXCR from the RACE reads. The table shows about 290,000 distinct CDR3 sequences, with roughly 8% occurring only once. This CDR3 contains 17 residues. Trimming cost V 4 bases and J 0 bases, with 16 bases left between them. Looked up from germline, CDR1 is LGHDT and CDR2 is YNNKEL (reference sequence). This receptor was obtained from a man younger than 30 with alopecia areata. Some clones in this sample may be carry-over from other donors' samples. The V gene is TRBV3-1, the J gene TRBJ2-1, with D perhaps TRBD1 (6 bases). This specimen consisted of whole blood, obtained in connection with sensitization to the hapten diphenylcyclopropenone (DPC). CDR3 nucleotide sequence: TGTGCCAGCAGCCGAGGACAGCGGAGTAGCTCCTACAATGAGCAGTTCTTC. It translates to CASSRGQRSSSYNEQFF.